The 10 T cell receptor beta chains given below trace back to one sample, sequenced in a study of blood T cell repertoires in COVID-19 (TCRdb year 2020). Library generation was performed with the immunoSEQ multiplex PCR assay. The source is immuneACCESS, and TCRdb retained only in-frame sequences with V and J called. Part of the clones is not carried over; for the studies checked, unresolved V genes explain less than half of this, and the remainder is unexplained. In this sample the table shows 57,000 or so clones, roughly 80% of which occur a single time. The ten largest clones capture over 15% of the sample. Sequencing was done on a sample of peripheral blood. The receptors originated from a man aged 65 to 85 with active COVID-19.

V and J are TRBV11-2 and TRBJ2-2, with D perhaps matching TRBD1 (5 bases). Germline CDR1 reads SGHAT; CDR2 reads FQNNGV. The V gene lost 5 bases and the J gene lost 3 bases, with 13 bases spanning the gap. The CDR3 covers 15 residues. Here the CDR3 reads CASSRQSTDTGELFF. The CDR3 nucleotides read TGTGCCAGCAGCCGCCAATCGACAGACACCGGGGAGCTGTTTTTT.

The V gene is TRBV5-5, the J gene TRBJ1-2; a possible D gene is TRBD1 (6 bases). This CDR3 comprises 14 residues. The germline V and J ends were trimmed by 5 bases and 2 bases, with 13 bases remaining between them. The germline CDR1 and CDR2 sequences are SGHKS and YYEKEE (reference sequence). The chain's CDR3 is CASRPKTGNYGYTF. The CDR3 region has the DNA TGTGCCAGCAGACCGAAGACAGGAAACTATGGCTACACCTTC.

The chain uses TRBV5-1 and TRBJ2-5; tentatively, D is TRBD2 (6 bases). The CDR3 consists of 16 residues. Between the trimmed V and J ends, which lost 3 bases and 7 bases, there was a span of 22 bases. CDR1 is SGHRS and CDR2 is YFSETQ in the germline V gene. CDR3 sequence reads: CASSSSLRRGFGTQYF. The DNA of the CDR3 is TGCGCCAGCAGCTCCAGCTTGCGGAGGGGATTTGGGACCCAGTACTTC.

CDR3 protein: CASTPLDRLGNYGYTF. The DNA for the CDR3 is TGTGCCAGCACGCCGCTGGACAGGCTAGGGAACTATGGCTACACCTTC. This chain connects TRBV5-6 to TRBJ1-2; 7 bases agree with TRBD1. V lost 6 bases, J lost 2 bases, and 13 bases stayed unmatched. CDR1 SGHDT and CDR2 YYEEEE come from the germline V gene. CDR3 length: 16 amino acids.

The chain joins TRBV29-1 to TRBJ1-2; D is possibly TRBD1 (6 bases). Trimming stripped 0 bases from V and 6 bases from J, with 17 bases between. Germline CDR1 and CDR2: SQVTM and ANQGSEA. The CDR3 is 15 residues long. The CDR3 reads CSVEDRGILPDGYTF. Here the CDR3 DNA reads TGCAGCGTTGAAGACAGGGGAATTTTGCCTGATGGCTACACCTTC.

The chain recombines TRBV14 with TRBJ2-7; 8 bases are a match to TRBD1. V lost 3 bases and J lost 3; bases outside the gene matches: 7. Looked up from germline, CDR1 is SGHDN and CDR2 is FVKESK. This CDR3 is 15 amino acids long. The CDR3 region has the DNA TGTGCCAGCAGCCATTTGACAGGGGAAGGCTACGAGCAGTACTTC. Its protein is CASSHLTGEGYEQYF.

This clone was recorded only once. This chain uses TRBV30 with TRBJ2-7; D is ambiguous. The CDR3 has 13 amino acids. The V end was cut by 0 bases, the J end by 5 bases, with 11 bases between. Germline CDR1 GTSNPN, CDR2 SVGIG (reference sequence). The CDR3 loop is CAWSVRVGDEQYF. CDR3 sequence (DNA): TGTGCCTGGAGTGTACGGGTAGGTGACGAGCAGTACTTC.

The table lists this clone with a count of one. V usage is TRBV7-2 and J usage is TRBJ2-7, with D maybe TRBD1 (5 bases). V lost 7 bases, J lost 3 bases, and 13 bases lay in between. In germline, CDR1 is SGHTA, CDR2 FQGNSA. CDR3 length: 13 amino acids. The CDR3 DNA reads TGTGCCAGCATCCCCGACAGTCACTACGAGCAGTACTTC. Translation gives CASIPDSHYEQYF.

This chain uses TRBV5-1 with TRBJ2-2; a weak D match, TRBD1 (5 bases). The V gene's germline CDR1 is SGHRS and CDR2 YFSETQ. The CDR3 loop spans 15 amino acids. V shed 4 bases and J shed 2 bases, with 12 bases lying between them. The CDR3 DNA follows: TGCGCCAGCAGCCCCAAAGGGGCAAACACCGGGGAGCTGTTTTTT. This sequence encodes CASSPKGANTGELFF.

The chain recombines TRBV5-6 with TRBJ1-2; tentative D call: TRBD1 (6 bases). This CDR3 spans 14 amino acids. V was cut by 5 bases and J by 8 bases, with 19 bases left in between. CDR1 SGHDT and CDR2 YYEEEE come from the germline V gene. This CDR3 is CASRMDRLMGGYTF. CDR3 coding DNA: TGTGCCAGCAGGATGGACAGACTAATGGGGGGCTACACCTTC.